The clone carrying this T cell receptor (beta chain) has only one observation. V was cut by 0 bases and J by 4 bases, with 6 bases left in between. The CDR3 length is 14 residues. Germline lookup yields CDR1 SNHLY and CDR2 FYNNEI. Profiled with immunoSEQ multiplex PCR; TCRdb holds only in-frame clones, not every one. The repertoire includes over 45,000 clones, 92% of them detected once, and roughly 0.2% sits in the top ten. This sample stems from a study of T cell changes during pregnancy in multiple sclerosis. The input for sequencing was CD4+ T cells from peripheral blood mononuclear cells, taken in the second trimester of pregnancy. This chain uses TRBV2 with TRBJ2-2, with D possibly being TRBD1 (5 bases). The TCR comes from a female donor with multiple sclerosis, enrolled in a pregnancy study. The CDR3, as DNA: TGTGCCAGCAGTGAAGCAGGGGCCACCGGGGAGCTGTTTTTT. It codes for CASSEAGATGELFF.